Sequencing of this T cell receptor (beta chain) was carried out in a study of T cell repertoires in cytomegalovirus infection. The wider study: Public signatures in TCR beta pointed to CMV infection and matching HLA type. General study points: The ex vivo response showed dominance by HLA-C-restricted CMV-specific TCR beta clonotypes.

Regarding this clonotype: The antigen is undetermined.

Trimming removed 6 bases at V and 2 bases at J, with 14 bases between. The CDR3 runs to 15 residues. Per germline, CDR1 DFQATT and CDR2 SNEGSKA (reference sequence). Using its own MiXCR run on the reads, TCRdb lists one record per CDR3 protein. The data contain roughly 310,000 distinct CDR3 sequences, 15% to 20% of them singletons. The chain uses TRBV20-1 and TRBJ1-6, with D perhaps matching TRBD1 (6 bases). This receptor was obtained from a human donor in good health (CMV status not recorded). Some clones in this sample may be carry-over from other donors' samples. Material: PBMCs. The CDR3 nucleotides are TGCAGTGCCCGGGGGGCAGTGACCTATAATTCACCCCTCCACTTT. It translates to CSARGAVTYNSPLHF.